The clone carrying this T cell receptor beta chain was counted at least ten times. The CDR3 is 14 amino acids. Trimming stripped 5 bases from V and 4 bases from J, with 11 bases between. The data were taken from a study of response to subunit inactivated influenza vaccine. TCRdb used MiXCR to reprocess the RT-PCR reads, holding one entry per CDR3 protein. The sample holds about 540,000 distinct CDR3 sequences, roughly 25% seen once. These data also featured in a second study, about T cells expressing NK-cell markers. According to that study: Scientists made TCR beta cDNA using 5'RACE template switching with UMIs.

The sample consisted of CD4+ T cells sorted from PBMCs, taken roughly 12 days after vaccination. This sequence was found in a man aged 45-65 years who received an inactivated influenza vaccine. The chain recombines TRBV12-3 or TRBV12-4 with TRBJ2-2; D tentatively reads TRBD1 or TRBD2 (5 bases each). The CDR3 DNA reads as TGTGCCAGCAGTCGTATCGGGACCACCGGGGAGCTGTTTTTT. This codes for CASSRIGTTGELFF.